This T cell receptor (beta chain) was found in a study of shared clonotypes between healthy human individuals. Study context: Aged 18 to 49, the donors were a couple of women and three men. Findings of the study overall: Researchers sampled only blood; tissue repertoires likely differ. When naive CD4 clonotypes were compared across a few donors, approximately 5% were shared.

Trimming at V came to 4 bases and at J to 7 bases, leaving 13 bases not matched to a gene. CDR3 size: 16 residues. CDR1 is MNHEY and CDR2 is SMNVEV in the germline V gene (reference sequence). Sequencing was at deep level. Clones were sequenced by immunoSEQ multiplex PCR, and TCRdb holds only the in-frame ones, with some missing. The repertoire holds roughly 770,000 clones, with 96% as singletons. With regard to this clone: The antigen is unknown.

Only CD45RO-negative cells positively selected for CCR7 counted as naive CD8 cells, so terminally differentiated effector memory CD45RA+ cells were excluded. This chain joins TRBV27 and TRBJ2-7, with 10 bases identical to TRBD2. The sample comprised naive CD8+ T cells sorted from blood. This TCR was recovered from a man between 25 and 39 years old in good health. CDR3 region: CASSSAASGSIGEQYF. Here the CDR3 DNA reads TGTGCCAGCAGTTCAGCGGCTAGCGGGAGTATAGGTGAGCAGTACTTC.